This TCR beta chain derives from a study of T-cell reconstitution after alpha-beta-depleted transplantation in children. Study conclusions and caveats: Roughly two months post-transplant, alpha-beta T cells reportedly originated from several hundred graft clones that had expanded.

Preparation of the TCRbeta library involved a method that used unique molecular identifiers. TCRdb reprocessed the PCR reads via MiXCR and lists one record per CDR3 protein. The profile shows approximately 250,000 distinct CDR3 sequences, more than 20% of them singletons. This clonotype was detected only a few times. The antigen remains unidentified. Germline trimming cut 11 bases from V and 7 bases from J; bases unmatched to any gene: 5. Germline V lookup: CDR1 SEHNR, CDR2 FQNEAQ (reference sequence). The CDR3 totals 11 residues. Sample: PBMCs, taken before TCRalphabeta/CD19-depleted stem cell transplant. The TCR was taken from a girl aged 2-10 years with Fanconi anemia, due to receive a stem cell transplant. The V call is TRBV7-9, the J call TRBJ2-7; 10 nucleotides match TRBD1. Here the CDR3 reads CALDRGPEQYF. The CDR3 bases are TGTGCCCTCGACAGGGGGCCTGAGCAGTACTTC.